This T cell receptor beta chain stems from a study of blood T cell repertoires in COVID-19. CDR3 length equals 14 residues. Unmatched junction bases numbered 9, after V lost 5 bases and J lost 7 bases. CDR1 and CDR2 from the germline V gene are SGHTA and FQGNSA. Generated by immunoSEQ multiplex PCR, the TCRdb table keeps only in-frame clones and is missing some. The data show over 100,000 clones, 87% seen once. The sequenced sample was peripheral blood. This clonotype originated in a woman in her forties or fifties with COVID-19, enrolled during active disease. The chain uses TRBV7-2 and TRBJ1-2; TRBD1 agrees at 8 bases. The CDR3 nucleotides read TGTGCCAGCAGCCTGACCGGGACAGGAGCTGGCTACACCTTC. Its translation is CASSLTGTGAGYTF. The full variable domain, with the rest looked up from reference TRBV7-2 and TRBJ1-2, is GAGVSQSPSNKVTEKGKDVELRCDPISGHTALYWYRQSLGQGLEFLIYFQGNSAPDKSGLPSDRFSAERTGGSVSTLTIQRTQQEDSAVYLCASSLTGTGAGYTFGSGTRLTVV.